The 14 T cell receptor beta chains below were found in one sample sequenced in a study of cytomegalovirus exposure and HLA in healthy donors. The PCR ran on 60 Vbeta and 13 Jbeta primers. Sequencing was performed with immunoSEQ multiplex PCR; in TCRdb, only in-frame clones are kept and a portion is missing. The top ten hold more than 2% of the sample, which has tens of thousands of clones, approximately 71% seen once. The source material was PBMCs. The receptors here all came from a woman aged 25 to 39 in good health and CMV-seronegative.

The chain recombines TRBV11-3 with TRBJ2-3, with 8 bases identical to TRBD1. The V gene's germline CDR1 is SGHNT and CDR2 YENEEA. CDR3 length equals 16 residues. V was pared by 5 bases and J by 2 bases, with 9 bases of the junction left unmatched. The CDR3 nucleotides read TGTGCCAGCAGCCTTCGACAGGGGCCCTCCACAGATACGCAGTATTTT. This gives the protein CASSLRQGPSTDTQYF.

The chain employs TRBV7-8 and TRBJ2-5; 15 nucleotides match TRBD2. Unmatched junction bases numbered 13, after V lost 3 bases and J lost 5 bases. The germline V gene encodes CDR1 SGHVS and CDR2 FQNEAQ. The CDR3 is 19 amino acids. The CDR3 here is CASSFGTSGGLSLRETQYF. The CDR3, as DNA: TGTGCCAGCAGCTTCGGGACTAGCGGGGGGTTATCCCTTCGGGAGACCCAGTACTTC.

This clone was detected ten times or more. V gene TRBV11-3 combines with J gene TRBJ1-1, with D possibly matching TRBD1 (5 bases). CDR1 is SGHNT and CDR2 is YENEEA in the germline V gene. The CDR3 runs 16 residues. V lost 0 bases to trimming and J lost 3 bases, with 14 bases between them. In nucleotides, the CDR3 is TGTGCCAGCAGCTTAGATGGGAGGGGAGGGGACACTGAAGCTTTCTTT. Protein product: CASSLDGRGGDTEAFF.

This clone has just a few counts. The chain links TRBV6-5 to TRBJ1-4, with D unresolved. V lost 5 bases and J lost 0, with 7 bases in between. The CDR3 length is 14 residues. Germline V gene lookup returns CDR1 MNHEY and CDR2 SVGAGI. In DNA form, the CDR3 reads TGTGCCAGCAGTCCAGGATCAACTAATGAAAAACTGTTTTTT. Protein: CASSPGSTNEKLFF.

V and J are TRBV29-1 and TRBJ1-5; unclear D gene. The CDR3 runs 13 residues. Between the trimmed V and J ends, which lost 4 bases and 4 bases, there was a span of 11 bases. Germline assignment: CDR1 SQVTM and CDR2 ANQGSEA. The CDR3 DNA is TGCAGCGTTGTTGGGGAGCAAAATCAGCCCCAGCATTTT. Its protein is CSVVGEQNQPQHF. Using reference TRBV29-1 and TRBJ1-5 for the parts outside the CDR3, the full variable domain is SAVISQKPSRDICQRGTSLTIQCQVDSQVTMMFWYRQQPGQSLTLIATANQGSEATYESGFVIDKFPISRPNLTFSTLTVSNMSPEDSSIYLCSVVGEQNQPQHFGDGTRLSIL.

This clone is a singleton in its sample. This chain uses TRBV7-2 with TRBJ1-2; TRBD1 is a possible D gene (6 bases). CDR1 and CDR2 from the germline V gene are SGHTA and FQGNSA. V was clipped by 1 base and J by 0 bases, with 9 bases between them. The CDR3 totals 15 residues. The CDR3 DNA reads TGTGCCAGCAGCTTAGGCGACAGGCCTAACTATGGCTACACCTTC. Protein sequence: CASSLGDRPNYGYTF.

The gene calls are TRBV28 and TRBJ1-1; D is uncertain. Germline V gives CDR1 MDHEN, CDR2 SYDVKM. Trimming took 6 bases from V and 7 from J, leaving 12 bases between them. CDR3 size: 12 residues. The CDR3 nucleotides read TGTGCCAGCAGCCGAGGATGGCTTGAAGCTTTCTTT. Protein product: CASSRGWLEAFF.

This clone was counted between two and nine times. The chain is built from TRBV30 and TRBJ1-5, with TRBD1 as a possible D gene (5 bases). Trimming cost V 2 bases and J 3 bases, with 17 bases left between them. The CDR3 is made up of 16 amino acids. Germline V gene sequence: CDR1 GTSNPN, CDR2 SVGIG (reference sequence). CDR3 amino acids: CAWSPSGGLFNQPQHF. The CDR3 bases are TGTGCCTGGAGTCCCTCGGGGGGTCTCTTCAATCAGCCCCAGCATTTT.

The genes are TRBV18 and TRBJ2-3, with D uncertain. There are 14 residues in the CDR3. Looked up from germline, CDR1 is KGHSH and CDR2 is LQKENI. The ends were cut back, 1 base at V and 0 bases at J, with 5 bases in the middle. CDR3 in amino acids: CASSPQPSTDTQYF. Here the CDR3 DNA reads TGTGCCAGCTCACCACAGCCTAGCACAGATACGCAGTATTTT.

The rearrangement uses TRBV7-3 and TRBJ2-7; weak D call: TRBD1 (6 bases). Between the trimmed V and J ends, which lost 5 bases and 0 bases, there was a span of 11 bases. CDR1 and CDR2 from the germline V gene are SGHTA and FQGTGA. The CDR3 is 14 amino acids. CDR3: CASSPWTASYEQYF. The CDR3 DNA reads TGTGCCAGCAGCCCTTGGACAGCCTCCTACGAGCAGTACTTC.

The chain carries TRBV10-3 and TRBJ2-5, with 9 bases aligning to TRBD1. The CDR3 sequence is 14 residues long. Per the germline V gene, CDR1 is ENHRY and CDR2 is SYGVKD. Trimming at V came to 6 bases and at J to 2 bases, leaving 4 bases not matched to a gene. CDR3 loop: CAIRTTGGQETQYF. CDR3 sequence (DNA): TGTGCCATCAGAACGACAGGGGGACAAGAGACCCAGTACTTC.

The sample holds a few counts of this clone. The rearrangement joins TRBV5-1 to TRBJ1-5; D gene uncertain. The germline V gene encodes CDR1 SGHRS and CDR2 YFSETQ. This CDR3 contains 13 residues. The V end was cut by 0 bases, the J end by 5 bases, with 6 bases between. CDR3 coding DNA: TGCGCCAGCAGCTTGGGGTTAGATCAGCCCCAGCATTTT. Amino acid sequence: CASSLGLDQPQHF. Looking up the rest from reference TRBV5-1 and TRBJ1-5 gives the full variable domain: KAGVTQTPRYLIKTRGQQVTLSCSPISGHRSVSWYQQTPGQGLQFLFEYFSETQRNKGNFPGRFSGRQFSNSRSEMNVSTLELGDSALYLCASSLGLDQPQHFGDGTRLSIL.

This rearrangement joins TRBV2 to TRBJ1-1; D not resolved. The CDR3 length is 15 residues. V dropped 6 bases and J dropped 0 bases, with 14 bases sitting between them. The germline gives CDR1 SNHLY, CDR2 FYNNEI. The CDR3 here is CASSPREGVNTEAFF. The DNA for the CDR3 is TGTGCCAGCAGCCCGCGGGAGGGAGTGAACACTGAAGCTTTCTTT.

This clone was seen once. The chain is built from TRBV6-6 and TRBJ2-7; 8 bases are a match to TRBD1. CDR1 and CDR2 (germline): MNHNY, SVGAGI (reference sequence). The CDR3 spans 14 residues. V lost 5 bases to trimming and J lost 0 bases; unmatched junction nucleotides: 3. CDR3 loop: CASSTDRGSYEQYF. The CDR3 nucleotides read TGTGCCAGCAGTACCGACAGGGGCTCCTACGAGCAGTACTTC.